This TCR beta chain was recorded in a study of shared T cell receptors in the human thymus. Germline loops: CDR1 SQVTM, CDR2 ANQGSEA. Trimming removed 2 bases at V and 2 bases at J, with 15 bases between. The CDR3 length is 15 residues. Produced via immunoSEQ multiplex PCR; TCRdb's table is partial and in-frame only. The sample lists under 700,000 clones, 78% occurring once. Separately, the same data were catalogued under a study of human thymus T cells. Per that study: Thymus pieces cut out during corrective heart surgery were the tissue that was used. Thymic and blood repertoires seemed to show skewed V and J gene use. Related research found strongly overlapping thymic repertoires in unrelated individuals.

The sample comprised thymocytes. This TCR was recovered from a boy under two years old with a congenital heart defect. J is TRBJ2-5 and V is TRBV29-1; D gene ambiguous. The CDR3 DNA reads TGCAGCGTTGAACCCCAGGCAGCCGAGCAAGAGACCCAGTACTTC. The encoded protein is CSVEPQAAEQETQYF.